Shown below are 5 T cell receptor beta chains from a single sample sequenced in a study of cytomegalovirus exposure and HLA in healthy donors. PCR amplification relied on 60 Vbeta primers (plus 13 Jbeta primers). Some clones are missing from TCRdb's copy, which holds only in-frame ones; the method was immunoSEQ multiplex PCR. With tens of thousands of clones in the sample, the ten largest clones hold approximately 5.3%. The specimen was PBMCs. The receptors shown here come from a woman aged 40 to 50 in good health and CMV-seropositive.

The V gene is TRBV15, the J gene TRBJ2-2, with 7 bases matching TRBD1. Germline V gene data show CDR1 as LNHNV and CDR2 as YYDKDF (reference sequence). The CDR3 loop spans 18 amino acids. V gave up 1 base and J gave up 2 bases; unmatched junction bases: 10. The DNA of the CDR3 is TGTGCCACCAGCAGAGTCCGACCGGGACAGCTTAACACCGGGGAGCTGTTTTTT. Its translation: CATSRVRPGQLNTGELFF.

The chain uses TRBV11-3 and TRBJ2-5; D uncertain. The closer fit of TRBJ2-7 to the DNA end suggests the J call may be wrong. The CDR3 runs to 14 residues. Germline assignment: CDR1 SGHNT and CDR2 YENEEA. The CDR3, as DNA: TGTGCCAGCAGCTTCCCACCGAGCTCCTACGAGCAGTACTTC. Protein product: CASSFPPSSYEQYF.

The CDR3 nucleotides are TGCGCCAGCAGCCAAGGAACTAGCGGGGTGACAGATACGCAGTATTTT. It yields the protein CASSQGTSGVTDTQYF. The chain combines TRBV4-1 with TRBJ2-3; the match to TRBD2 covers 10 bases. V gave up 1 base and J gave up 3 bases; unmatched junction bases: 4. The germline CDR1 and CDR2 sequences are MGHRA and YSYEKL. The CDR3 has 16 residues.

The genes are TRBV19 and TRBJ2-5, with 7 bases that match TRBD2. J lost 1 base, V lost 5 bases, and 7 bases had no gene match. The germline gives CDR1 LNHDA, CDR2 SQIVND (reference sequence). There are 15 residues in the CDR3. The CDR3 DNA is TGTGCCAGTAGTCCGGGACTAAGGTCCCAAGAGACCCAGTACTTC. It codes for CASSPGLRSQETQYF.

The chain has TRBV7-9 and TRBJ1-4; D perhaps matches TRBD1 (5 bases). The CDR3 runs to 16 residues. The V end was cut by 0 bases, the J end by 0 bases, with 8 bases between. Germline-derived CDR1 and CDR2 are SEHNR and FQNEAQ (reference sequence). CDR3 protein: CASSLASGPTNEKLFF. For the CDR3, the DNA is TGTGCCAGCAGCTTAGCATCAGGGCCAACTAATGAAAAACTGTTTTTT.